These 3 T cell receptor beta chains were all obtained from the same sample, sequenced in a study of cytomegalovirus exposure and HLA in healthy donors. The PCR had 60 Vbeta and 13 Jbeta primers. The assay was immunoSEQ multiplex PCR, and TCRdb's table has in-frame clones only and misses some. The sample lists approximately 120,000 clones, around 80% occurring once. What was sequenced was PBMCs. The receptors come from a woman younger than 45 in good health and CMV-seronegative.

The CDR3 DNA follows: TGTGCCAGCAGCTTAGCGCGGCAGGGGACCTACGAGCAGTACTTC. Protein sequence: CASSLARQGTYEQYF. V is TRBV7-9 and J is TRBJ2-7; a possible D gene is TRBD1 (6 bases). The CDR3 totals 15 residues. V lost 0 bases and J 2 bases, leaving 11 bases between the germline ends. The germline V gene has CDR1 SEHNR and CDR2 FQNEAQ (reference sequence).

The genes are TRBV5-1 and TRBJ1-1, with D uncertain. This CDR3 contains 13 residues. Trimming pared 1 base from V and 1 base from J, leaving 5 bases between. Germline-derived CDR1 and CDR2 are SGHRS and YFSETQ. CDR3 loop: CASSLTTNTEAFF. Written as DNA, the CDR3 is TGCGCCAGCAGCTTGACTACGAACACTGAAGCTTTCTTT.

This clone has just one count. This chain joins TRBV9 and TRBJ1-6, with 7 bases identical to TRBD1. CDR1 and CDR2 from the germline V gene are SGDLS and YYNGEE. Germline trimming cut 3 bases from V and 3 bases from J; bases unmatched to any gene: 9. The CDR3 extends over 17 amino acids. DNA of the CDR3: TGTGCCAGCAGCGAGGGGGCCCCCTCAGTCTATAATTCACCCCTCCACTTT. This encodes CASSEGAPSVYNSPLHF.